The rows below give T cell receptor beta chains drawn from one sample of a study of blood T cell dynamics during melanoma immunotherapy. Assay used: immunoSEQ multiplex PCR; TCRdb lists only in-frame clones, some missing. The sample lists around 12,000 clones; around nine tenths were seen once. This material consisted of effector memory CD8+ T cells from blood, taken from a patient treated with checkpoint blockade. The receptor source for this set is a human donor with melanoma. Both conserved end residues are part of each CDR3. The D gene is left open where the match is weak. Where a row states a size, it is once, few, many or the class of an expanded clone; other rows omit it.

DNA,CDR3,J,size,D,length,V
TGTGCCAGCAGTTTAAGGGGGTACTATGGCTACACCTTC,CASSLRGYYGYTF,TRBJ1-2,NA,NA,13,TRBV28
TGTGCCAGCAGCTTAACAGCTATAAACTCCTATAATTCACCCCTCCACTTT,CASSLTAINSYNSPLHF,TRBJ1-6,NA,NA,17,TRBV7-9
TGTGCCAGCAGCTCGGGACAGGGGAATTCACCCCTCCACTTT,CASSSGQGNSPLHF,TRBJ1-6,NA,TRBD1,14,TRBV7-9
TGCGCCAGCAGCCAAGATCAAGGGAAAGAGCAGTACTTC,CASSQDQGKEQYF,TRBJ2-7,NA,NA,13,TRBV4-3
TGTGCCAGCAGTTTAGGGATTGGCAATGAGCAGTTCTTC,CASSLGIGNEQFF,TRBJ2-1,NA,NA,13,TRBV27
TGCGCCAGCAGCCAAGATCGAGGACAGGGGTGGAGTAATTCACCCCTCCACTTT,CASSQDRGQGWSNSPLHF,TRBJ1-6,NA,TRBD1,18,TRBV4-1
TGTGCCAGCAGCTTAGTTGGGGGGAGAGAGACCCAGTACTTC,CASSLVGGRETQYF,TRBJ2-5,NA,NA,14,TRBV7-8
TGTGCCACCAGCGGTCCGGGACAGGGTAACTATGGCTACACCTTC,CATSGPGQGNYGYTF,TRBJ1-2,NA,TRBD1,15,TRBV15
TGTGCTAGCAGCCTTAACCTTAATAGCGGGGCCTCCTACAATGAGCAGTTCTTC,CASSLNLNSGASYNEQFF,TRBJ2-1,NA,TRBD2,18,TRBV7-7
TGCGCCAGCAGCCAAGAGGGTCCCGTCCCACTATCTGATACGCAGTATTTT,CASSQEGPVPLSDTQYF,TRBJ2-3,NA,NA,17,TRBV4-1
TGTGCCAGCAGCCCCTCACTGGGCCTTAGCACAGATACGCAGTATTTT,CASSPSLGLSTDTQYF,TRBJ2-3,NA,NA,16,TRBV7-9
TGTGCCAGCAGTTTCTCAGCGTTCTCCGAGCAGTACTTC,CASSFSAFSEQYF,TRBJ2-7,NA,NA,13,TRBV27
TGCGCCAGCAGCCAAGAGAGGACTAGCGGGACAGATACGCAGTATTTT,CASSQERTSGTDTQYF,TRBJ2-3,NA,TRBD2,16,TRBV4-1
TGTGCCAGCAGCCTGGAGGGGGAGGCCTACGAGCAGTACTTC,CASSLEGEAYEQYF,TRBJ2-7,NA,NA,14,TRBV16
TGTGCCAGCAGTGAGATCTACGAGCAGTACTTC,CASSEIYEQYF,TRBJ2-7,NA,NA,11,TRBV6-1
TGCGCCAGCAGCCAAGAAGCAGGGGGACACACTGAAGCTTTCTTT,CASSQEAGGHTEAFF,TRBJ1-1,once,TRBD1,15,TRBV4-1
TGCAGCGTTGAAGTCGCGGTCGTTACCATAGCCAAAAACATTCAGTACTTC,CSVEVAVVTIAKNIQYF,TRBJ2-4,NA,NA,17,TRBV29-1
TGTGCCAGCAGTTTACGGGGCTACGAGCAGTACTTC,CASSLRGYEQYF,TRBJ2-7,NA,NA,12,TRBV28
TGTGCCTGGAGCGACCCCGCCCTTCGGGGGCACTATGGCTACACCTTC,CAWSDPALRGHYGYTF,TRBJ1-2,NA,NA,16,TRBV30
TGTGCCAGCAGCATCGGACAAGACAATCAGCCCCAGCATTTT,CASSIGQDNQPQHF,TRBJ1-5,NA,NA,14,TRBV7-9
TGTGCCAGCAGCTCCGGGGGGAATGAGCAGTTCTTC,CASSSGGNEQFF,TRBJ2-1,once,TRBD2,12,TRBV5-4
TGTGCCAGCAGTGAATCCGGACAGGGAGCAGATACGCAGTATTTT,CASSESGQGADTQYF,TRBJ2-3,NA,TRBD1,15,TRBV25-1
TGTGCCAGTAGTCTTATGACTAGCGAATCGACCTACGAGCAGTACTTC,CASSLMTSESTYEQYF,TRBJ2-7,NA,TRBD2,16,TRBV19
TGTGCCAGCAGCGCTGGGACAGGGGGCATAGCTAACTATGGCTACACCTTC,CASSAGTGGIANYGYTF,TRBJ1-2,few,TRBD1,17,TRBV11-2
TGCAGCGTTGAATGGGACAGTCAGAACCTCTCTGGAAACACCATATATTTT,CSVEWDSQNLSGNTIYF,TRBJ1-3,NA,TRBD1,17,TRBV29-1
TGTGCCAGCAGCCCCCCCCGGGACAGCGAACTGTTTTTT,CASSPPRDSELFF,TRBJ1-4,NA,TRBD1,13,TRBV7-9
TGTGCCAGCAGCCAAGAGAAGGCTCAGCCCCAGCATTTT,CASSQEKAQPQHF,TRBJ1-5,NA,NA,13,TRBV4-2
TGTGCCAGCAGTTACTCCCAGGGGTACGAGCAGTACTTC,CASSYSQGYEQYF,TRBJ2-7,NA,NA,13,TRBV6-5
TGCAGCGTTGAAGAGGGGAACACTGAAGCTTTCTTT,CSVEEGNTEAFF,TRBJ1-1,NA,NA,12,TRBV29-1
TGCAGCGTTGATGTCGGACAGGGGAACACTGAAGCTTTCTTT,CSVDVGQGNTEAFF,TRBJ1-1,NA,TRBD1,14,TRBV29-1
TGTGCCAGCAGTGGGTATGGGTGGTACACTGAAGCTTTCTTT,CASSGYGWYTEAFF,TRBJ1-1,few,NA,14,TRBV6-1
TGTGCCAGCAGTTTATCGTCAGGCGACCAGCCCCAGCATTTT,CASSLSSGDQPQHF,TRBJ1-5,few,NA,14,TRBV27
TGTGCCAGCAGGACAGGGACCTCCTACGAGCAGTACTTC,CASRTGTSYEQYF,TRBJ2-7,NA,TRBD1,13,TRBV7-9
TGTGCCAGCAGTATGGGACAGGGGAATTCACCCCTCCACTTT,CASSMGQGNSPLHF,TRBJ1-6,NA,TRBD1,14,TRBV28
TGTGCCAGCAGCACGACTAGCGGACTTAGCACAGATACGCAGTATTTT,CASSTTSGLSTDTQYF,TRBJ2-3,NA,TRBD2,16,TRBV9
TGTGCCAGCGGACTAGCGGGAGGCGAGCAGTACTTC,CASGLAGGEQYF,TRBJ2-7,NA,TRBD2,12,TRBV19
TGCGCCAGCAGCTTGTTACAGGGGTTAGAGCAGACCCAGTACTTC,CASSLLQGLEQTQYF,TRBJ2-5,NA,TRBD1,15,TRBV5-1
TGTGCCAGCAGTTATACGACAGGGTCCGGGGAGCTGTTTTTT,CASSYTTGSGELFF,TRBJ2-2,once,TRBD1,14,TRBV6-5
TGCGCCAGCAGCCCCCTTTCAGCGGGAGAAATAGATACGCAGTATTTT,CASSPLSAGEIDTQYF,TRBJ2-3,NA,TRBD2,16,TRBV5-1
TGTGCCAGTAGTTTTGGGAGCCTGAACACTGAAGCTTTCTTT,CASSFGSLNTEAFF,TRBJ1-1,NA,NA,14,TRBV19
TGTGCCAGCAGTTCGGGACTAGCGACCGGGGAGCTGTTTTTT,CASSSGLATGELFF,TRBJ2-2,NA,TRBD2,14,TRBV27
TGCGCCAGCATTGAGACAGGGGGCCCCGGGGAGCTGTTTTTT,CASIETGGPGELFF,TRBJ2-2,NA,TRBD1,14,TRBV10-2
TGTGCCAGCAGCTCCGGACAGCTGAGCTCCTACAATGAGCAGTTCTTC,CASSSGQLSSYNEQFF,TRBJ2-1,NA,NA,16,TRBV7-9
TGTGCCAGCAGGGTAGCACCCTACGAGCAGTACTTC,CASRVAPYEQYF,TRBJ2-7,NA,NA,12,TRBV28
TGTGCCAGCATACACGGCAGGGGTTTGTACAATGAGCAGTTCTTC,CASIHGRGLYNEQFF,TRBJ2-1,NA,NA,15,TRBV6-6
TGTGCCAGCAGCCAAGATGGAGGGATGGAACCTGGGGAGCAGTACTTC,CASSQDGGMEPGEQYF,TRBJ2-7,NA,NA,16,TRBV4-2